This TCR beta chain was found in a study of long-term antiretroviral therapy in people with HIV. Points on this clone: Antigen specificity is unknown.

At the survey level, the v3.0 immunoSEQ assay was run. Assay used: immunoSEQ multiplex PCR; TCRdb lists only in-frame clones, some missing. Here the sample spans some 27,000 clones, over 90% being singletons. Study conclusions and caveats: Across all time points, the repertoire was dominated by clones that expanded before ART. The data indicate that diversity increased after ART but remained below transplant donor controls.

There was at least one pre-ART PBMC sample for each donor, plus at least two post-ART PBMC samples. Cryopreserved PBMC samples of about 1-10 million cells were used for DNA extraction. The CDR3 is made up of 13 amino acids. The germline CDR1 and CDR2 sequences are SNHLY and FYNNEI. J gave up 3 bases and V 9 bases, and 6 bases lay outside the gene matches. This TCR derives from a woman aged 40-49 years with HIV. The sequences come from unsorted PBMCs, collected roughly 6.5 years after starting antiretroviral therapy. The V and J genes are TRBV2 and TRBJ1-2, with 8 bases aligning to TRBD1. This CDR3 is CASQGAQDYGYTF. The CDR3 DNA is TGTGCCAGTCAGGGGGCGCAGGACTATGGCTACACCTTC.